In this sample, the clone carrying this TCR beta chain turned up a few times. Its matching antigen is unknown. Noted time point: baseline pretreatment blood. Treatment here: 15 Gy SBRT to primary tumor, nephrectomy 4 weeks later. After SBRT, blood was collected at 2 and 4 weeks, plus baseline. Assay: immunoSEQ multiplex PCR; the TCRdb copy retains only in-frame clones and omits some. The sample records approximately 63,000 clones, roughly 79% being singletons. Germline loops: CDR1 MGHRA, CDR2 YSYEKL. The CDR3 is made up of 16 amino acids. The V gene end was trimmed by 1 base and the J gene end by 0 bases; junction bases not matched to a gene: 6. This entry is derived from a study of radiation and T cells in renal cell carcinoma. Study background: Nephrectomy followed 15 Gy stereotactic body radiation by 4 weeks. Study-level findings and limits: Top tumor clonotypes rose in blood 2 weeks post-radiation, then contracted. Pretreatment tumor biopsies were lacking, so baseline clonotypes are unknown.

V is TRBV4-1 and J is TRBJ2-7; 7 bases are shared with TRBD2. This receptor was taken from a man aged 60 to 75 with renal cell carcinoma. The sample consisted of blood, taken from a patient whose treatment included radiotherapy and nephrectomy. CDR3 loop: CASSQGLADVSYEQYF. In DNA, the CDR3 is TGCGCCAGCAGCCAAGGGCTAGCGGACGTCTCCTACGAGCAGTACTTC.